This T cell receptor (beta chain) was found in a study of blood T cell repertoires in COVID-19. The overall study: T cells, B-cell-depleted T cells, or PBMCs supplied cDNA or gDNA.

The method was immunoSEQ multiplex PCR; TCRdb's version includes in-frame clones alone and lacks a portion of them. The data contain about 65,000 clones, approximately 75% of them singletons. This clone showed up just once. The CDR3 totals 16 residues. Germline V CDR1 and CDR2: SNHLY, FYNNEI. V dropped 8 bases and J dropped 7; count of bases not matched to a gene: 16. The TCR was taken from an older man with acute or convalescent COVID-19. The material sequenced was peripheral blood. This sequence joins TRBV2 and TRBJ1-5, with TRBD1 identical over 8 bases. Here the CDR3 reads CASGGILQGAGQPQHF. In nucleotides, the CDR3 is TGTGCCAGCGGAGGAATCCTGCAGGGGGCCGGACAGCCCCAGCATTTT.